The text below deals with one T cell receptor (beta chain). Its antigen is as yet unknown. It was into CD45RA+ naive and CD45RA-negative memory subsets that the CD4+ cells were split. The germline CDR1 and CDR2 sequences are SGHDN and FVKESK. This CDR3 is built from 14 residues. The V segment lost 4 bases and the J segment 3 bases; nucleotides outside the gene matches: 6. Libraries were prepared by immunoSEQ multiplex PCR; TCRdb keeps only in-frame clonotypes and omits some of them. The table shows over a million clones, with approximately 98.5% occurring only once. This sample is part of a study of shared clonotypes between healthy human individuals. Study-level background: Per donor, CD8 memory used one plate, CD8 naive used two, CD4 memory used three and CD4 naive used three. Regarding the study as a whole: The donor pool, a small one, limited the genetic and exposure-history diversity represented. Generation probabilities of non-shared clonotypes were lower (relative to those shared by all four donors).

This clonotype originated in a man aged 25 to 40 in good health. The sequenced sample was naive CD4+ T cells sorted from blood. Noted subset: CD45RA+ positively selected. V and J are TRBV14 and TRBJ2-7; 7 bases map to TRBD1. CDR3 sequence reads: CASSRAGGYYEQYF. The CDR3 DNA reads as TGTGCCAGCAGCCGAGCAGGGGGATACTACGAGCAGTACTTC.